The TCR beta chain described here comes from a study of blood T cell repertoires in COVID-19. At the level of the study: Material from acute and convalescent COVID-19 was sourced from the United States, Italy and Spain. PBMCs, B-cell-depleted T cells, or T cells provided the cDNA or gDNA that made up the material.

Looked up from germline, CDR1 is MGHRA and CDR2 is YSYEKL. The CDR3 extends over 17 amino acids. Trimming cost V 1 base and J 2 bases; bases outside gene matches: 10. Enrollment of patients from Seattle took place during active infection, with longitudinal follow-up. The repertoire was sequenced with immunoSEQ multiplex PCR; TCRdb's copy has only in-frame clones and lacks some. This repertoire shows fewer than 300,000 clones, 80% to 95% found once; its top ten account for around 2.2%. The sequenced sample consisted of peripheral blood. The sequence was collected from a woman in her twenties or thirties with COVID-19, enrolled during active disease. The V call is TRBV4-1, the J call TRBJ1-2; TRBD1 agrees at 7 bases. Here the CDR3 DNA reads TGCGCCAGCAGCCAAGGACGTGACAGGGAAGGGAACTATGGCTACACCTTC. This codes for CASSQGRDREGNYGYTF.